This T cell receptor (beta chain) was sequenced during a study of Graves' ophthalmopathy and Graves' hyperthyroidism. Amplification targeted the TCR beta CDR3 regions, with RNA transcripts as the source material. The authors performed first-round RT-PCR with HTBI primers and then a second-round multiplex PCR. TCRdb passed the multiplex PCR reads through MiXCR, listing each CDR3 protein once. Of around 660,000 distinct CDR3 sequences in the sample, roughly 39% were seen once. This clonotype was detected ten times or more. The receptor comes from an adult man with Graves' ophthalmopathy. The material sequenced was peripheral blood.

The CDR3 nucleotides read TGTGCCAGCAGTCCACAGAGCAAGGGGGCCAATCAGCCCCAGCATTTT. Translating gives CASSPQSKGANQPQHF. This rearrangement joins TRBV2 to TRBJ1-5; 7 nucleotides match TRBD1. V was pared by 5 bases and J by 3 bases, with 10 bases of the junction left unmatched. From germline, CDR1 is SNHLY and CDR2 FYNNEI. CDR3 length: 16 amino acids.